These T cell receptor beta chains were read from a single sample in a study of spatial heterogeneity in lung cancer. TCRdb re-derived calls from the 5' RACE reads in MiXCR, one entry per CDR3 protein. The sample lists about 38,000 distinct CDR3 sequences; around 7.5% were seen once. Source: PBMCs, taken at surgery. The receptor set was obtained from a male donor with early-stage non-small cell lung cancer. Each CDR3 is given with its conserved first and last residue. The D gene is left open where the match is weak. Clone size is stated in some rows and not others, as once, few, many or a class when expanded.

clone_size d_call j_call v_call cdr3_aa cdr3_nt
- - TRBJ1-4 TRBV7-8 CASSLGGGTANEKLFF TGTGCCAGCAGCTTAGGGGGCGGGACGGCTAATGAAAAACTGTTTTTT
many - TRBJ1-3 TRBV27 CASSPQAISGNTIYF TGTGCCAGCAGTCCGCAGGCTATCTCTGGAAACACCATATATTTT
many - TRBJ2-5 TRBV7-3 CASSAEAMETQYF TGTGCCAGCAGCGCCGAGGCGATGGAGACCCAGTACTTC
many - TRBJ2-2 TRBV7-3 CASSPGSAGELFF TGTGCCAGCAGCCCGGGGTCTGCCGGGGAGCTGTTTTTT
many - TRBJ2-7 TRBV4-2 CASSQDLGYEQYF TGTGCCAGCAGCCAAGATCTGGGCTACGAGCAGTACTTC
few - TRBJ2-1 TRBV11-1 CASSEMGLAGNEQFF TGTGCCAGCAGCGAGATGGGACTGGCCGGGAATGAGCAGTTCTTC
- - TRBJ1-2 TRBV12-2 CASRLLSAYGYTF TGTGCAAGTCGCTTATTGTCCGCCTATGGCTACACCTTC
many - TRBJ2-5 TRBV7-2 CASSLAGEVETQYF TGTGCCAGCAGCTTAGCGGGAGAGGTAGAGACCCAGTACTTC
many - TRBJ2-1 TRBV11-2 CASSSLEGVPGEQFF TGTGCCAGCAGCTCCCTAGAGGGAGTTCCGGGTGAGCAGTTCTTC
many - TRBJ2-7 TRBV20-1 CSARDWGYYEQYF TGCAGTGCTAGAGATTGGGGATACTACGAGCAGTACTTC
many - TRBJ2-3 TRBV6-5 CASRQDYSDTQYF TGTGCCAGCAGACAAGACTACTCAGATACGCAGTATTTT
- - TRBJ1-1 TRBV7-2 CASSSPGRSEALF TGTGCCAGCAGCTCACCGGGACGTTCCGAAGCTCTCTTT
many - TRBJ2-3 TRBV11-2 CASSLKGPGMMDTQYF TGTGCCAGCAGCTTAAAGGGACCTGGTATGATGGATACGCAGTATTTT
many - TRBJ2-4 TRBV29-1 CSVETGRPTNIQYF TGCAGCGTTGAAACAGGGCGTCCAACAAACATTCAGTACTTC
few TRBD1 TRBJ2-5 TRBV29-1 CSVLPRDRKGETQYF TGCAGCGTTTTGCCCCGGGACAGGAAAGGGGAGACCCAGTACTTC
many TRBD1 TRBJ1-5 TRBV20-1 CSARRQGGLSNQPQHF TGCAGTGCTAGACGACAGGGGGGACTCAGCAATCAGCCCCAGCATTTT
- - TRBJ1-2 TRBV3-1 CASSQDRTVSAGYTF TGTGCCAGCAGCCAAGATAGAACAGTATCTGCCGGCTACACCTTC
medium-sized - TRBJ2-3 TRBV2 CASKITALMNTQYF TGTGCCAGTAAGATCACAGCCCTCATGAATACGCAGTATTTT
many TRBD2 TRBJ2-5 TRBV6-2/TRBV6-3 CASSPPTSGRGETQYF TGTGCCAGCAGTCCTCCGACTAGCGGGAGAGGAGAGACCCAGTACTTC
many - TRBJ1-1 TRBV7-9 CASSPSSTEAFF TGTGCCAGCAGCCCGTCTTCGACTGAAGCTTTCTTT
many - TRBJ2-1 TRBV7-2 CASSSTVIKRGEQFF TGTGCCAGCAGCTCGACCGTAATTAAACGCGGTGAGCAGTTCTTC
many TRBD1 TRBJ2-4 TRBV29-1 CSVGGQYKNIQYF TGCAGCGTTGGGGGACAGTACAAAAACATTCAGTACTTC
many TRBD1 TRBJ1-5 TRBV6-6 CASSLQGGNQPQHF TGTGCCAGCAGCCTGCAGGGGGGCAATCAGCCCCAGCATTTT
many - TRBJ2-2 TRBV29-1 CSAYGGHTGELFF TGCAGCGCCTATGGCGGGCACACCGGGGAGCTGTTTTTT
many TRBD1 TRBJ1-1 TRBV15 CATSRDRGATEAFF TGTGCCACCAGCAGAGACAGGGGGGCCACTGAAGCTTTCTTT
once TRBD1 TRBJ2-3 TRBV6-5 CASRRQGSTDTQYF TGTGCCAGCAGGAGACAGGGGAGCACAGATACGCAGTATTTT
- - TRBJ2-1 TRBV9 CASSVAYNEQFF TGTGCCAGCAGCGTAGCTTACAATGAGCAGTTCTTC
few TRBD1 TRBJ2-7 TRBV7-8 CASSTRTGTYEQYF TGTGCCAGCAGCACCCGGACAGGGACCTACGAGCAGTACTTC
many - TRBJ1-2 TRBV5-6 CASSSGRAYGYTF TGTGCCAGCAGCTCTGGCAGGGCCTATGGCTACACCTTC
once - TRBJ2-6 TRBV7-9 CASSARQSLSGANVLTF TGTGCCAGCAGCGCCCGACAGAGCCTCTCTGGGGCCAACGTCCTGACTTTC
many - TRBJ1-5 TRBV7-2 CASSSGLNQPQHF TGTGCCAGCAGCTCCGGTCTTAATCAGCCCCAGCATTTT
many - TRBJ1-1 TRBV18 CASSSGYGNTEAFF TGTGCCAGCTCATCAGGGTATGGGAACACTGAAGCTTTCTTT
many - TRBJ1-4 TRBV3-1 CASSRWDGGEKLFF TGTGCCAGCAGCCGTTGGGACGGTGGTGAAAAACTGTTTTTT
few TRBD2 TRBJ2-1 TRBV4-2 CASSQDRSGSYNEQFF TGTGCCAGCAGCCAAGATCGAAGCGGGAGTTACAATGAGCAGTTCTTC
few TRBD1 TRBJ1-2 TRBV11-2 CASTLDRGHYGYTF TGTGCCAGCACCCTTGACAGGGGGCACTATGGCTACACCTTC
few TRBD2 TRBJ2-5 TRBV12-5 CASGLTSGSAVGETQYF TGTGCTAGTGGTTTGACTAGCGGGAGCGCCGTGGGAGAGACCCAGTACTTC
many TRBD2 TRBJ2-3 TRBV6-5 CASRELAGGKDTQYF TGTGCCAGCAGGGAACTAGCGGGGGGAAAAGATACGCAGTATTTT
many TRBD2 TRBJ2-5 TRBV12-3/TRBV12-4 CASSSRLAGETQYF TGTGCCAGCAGTTCCAGACTAGCGGGAGAGACCCAGTACTTC
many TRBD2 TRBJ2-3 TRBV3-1 CASSPAGGGTDTQYF TGTGCCAGCAGCCCCGCCGGGGGGGGAACAGATACGCAGTATTTT
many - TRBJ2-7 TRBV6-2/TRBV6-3 CASRRGGPSSYEQYF TGTGCCAGCCGGAGGGGAGGTCCGTCCTCCTACGAGCAGTACTTC
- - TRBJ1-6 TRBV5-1 CASSPGQVDSPLHF TGCGCCAGCAGCCCGGGACAAGTCGATTCACCCCTCCACTTT
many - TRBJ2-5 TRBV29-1 CSVRYSQTQYF TGCAGCGTGCGTTACAGTCAGACCCAGTACTTC
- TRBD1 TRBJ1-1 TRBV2 CASSGQGGNTEAFF TGTGCCAGCAGCGGACAGGGTGGTAACACTGAAGCTTTCTTT
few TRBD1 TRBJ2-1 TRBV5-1 CASSLSGQGDNEQFF TGCGCCAGCAGCTTGTCTGGACAGGGCGACAATGAGCAGTTCTTC
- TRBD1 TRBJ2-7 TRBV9 CASSVDPGQGSEQYF TGTGCCAGCAGCGTAGATCCGGGACAGGGGTCCGAGCAGTACTTC
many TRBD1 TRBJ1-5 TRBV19 CASSPRPTGRQPQHF TGTGCCAGTAGTCCCCGCCCGACAGGGCGTCAGCCCCAGCATTTT
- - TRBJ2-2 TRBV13 CASSLRGANTGELFF TGTGCCAGCAGCCTCCGGGGCGCGAACACCGGGGAGCTGTTTTTT
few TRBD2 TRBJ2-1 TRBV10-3 CAISFAGGPDNEQFF TGTGCCATCAGTTTCGCGGGAGGGCCCGACAATGAGCAGTTCTTC
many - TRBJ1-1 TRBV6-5 CASGILNTEAFF TGTGCCAGCGGGATATTGAACACTGAAGCTTTCTTT
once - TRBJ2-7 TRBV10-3 CAISSPTRGADEQYF TGTGCCATCAGTTCCCCCACTCGGGGGGCCGACGAGCAGTACTTC
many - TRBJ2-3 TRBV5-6 CASSLRSGQRVDTQYF TGTGCCAGCAGCTTGCGAAGCGGTCAAAGAGTGGATACGCAGTATTTT
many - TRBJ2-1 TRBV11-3 CASSPRMGPRGNNEQFF TGTGCCAGCAGCCCCAGAATGGGGCCGAGGGGTAACAATGAGCAGTTCTTC
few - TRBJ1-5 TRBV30 CAWSDFGGFNQPQHF TGTGCCTGGAGTGACTTTGGGGGCTTCAATCAGCCCCAGCATTTT